One sample yielded the 8 T cell receptor beta chains listed below, sequenced in a study of T cell changes during pregnancy in multiple sclerosis. TCRdb keeps only in-frame clones here, not all; method: immunoSEQ multiplex PCR. The sample yields around 35,000 clones, just over 90% seen once. The source was CD4+ T cells from peripheral blood mononuclear cells, collected after pregnancy. The origin of the receptors is a female donor with multiple sclerosis, enrolled in a pregnancy study.

This sequence joins TRBV28 and TRBJ2-7; 9 bases map to TRBD2. CDR3 length: 15 residues. The germline gives CDR1 MDHEN, CDR2 SYDVKM. V dropped 2 bases and J dropped 2; count of bases not matched to a gene: 4. This chain's CDR3 is CASSLGASGTYEQYF. CDR3 nucleotide sequence: TGTGCCAGCAGTTTAGGGGCTAGCGGGACCTACGAGCAGTACTTC.

The rearrangement uses TRBV10-3 and TRBJ1-6; D is unclear. Germline V CDR1 and CDR2: ENHRY, SYGVKD. V lost 9 bases to trimming and J lost 7 bases, with 13 bases between them. This CDR3 has 13 amino acids. The CDR3 spells CAIRQQVNSPLHF. In nucleotides, the CDR3 is TGTGCCATTAGACAACAAGTAAATTCACCCCTCCACTTT.

The gene calls are TRBV6-1 and TRBJ1-2; TRBD1 aligns across 9 bases. The CDR3 loop spans 17 amino acids. With V trimmed by 3 bases and J by 2 bases, 10 bases remained unmatched. The germline V gene encodes CDR1 MNHNS and CDR2 SASEGT. The CDR3 DNA sequence: TGTGCCAGCAGTGATCACGCCCCGGGACAGGGCAACTATGGCTACACCTTC. Protein product: CASSDHAPGQGNYGYTF.

This chain uses TRBV11-3 with TRBJ1-1; D may be TRBD1 (6 bases). The germline V gene has CDR1 SGHNT and CDR2 YENEEA. V was shortened by 5 bases and J by 7 bases, with 14 bases between the two germline ends. The length of the CDR3 is 13 residues. CDR3 in DNA: TGTGCCAGCAGCCCTAGGGGGGGAAGTGAAGCTTTCTTT. Its protein is CASSPRGGSEAFF.

The chain recombines TRBV6-5 with TRBJ2-5; no clear D gene. The CDR3 is 14 residues long. Deletions cut 7 bases from V and 0 bases from J, with 12 bases between. CDR1 is MNHEY and CDR2 is SVGAGI in the germline V gene. CDR3 DNA: TGTGCCAGCACCCCGACGAGGTACCAAGAGACCCAGTACTTC. Translated: CASTPTRYQETQYF.

The V and J genes are TRBV5-6 and TRBJ1-1; possible D gene TRBD1, 5 bases. Germline lookup yields CDR1 SGHDT and CDR2 YYEEEE. Trimming stripped 0 bases from V and 2 bases from J, with 11 bases between. The CDR3 is made up of 15 amino acids. The CDR3 DNA reads as TGTGCCAGCAGCTTGGCGGGGGGTGGCAACACTGAAGCTTTCTTT. Encoded protein: CASSLAGGGNTEAFF.

This chain connects TRBV10-3 to TRBJ2-4; tentatively, D is TRBD2 (6 bases). Germline CDR1 and CDR2: ENHRY and SYGVKD. CDR3 size: 18 residues. Trimming removed 2 bases from V and 0 bases from J, with 17 bases in between. The CDR3 coding sequence is TGTGCCATCAGTGAGCATGGCGCGGGGATGGGAGCCAAAAACATTCAGTACTTC. This encodes CAISEHGAGMGAKNIQYF.

The J gene is TRBJ2-5, the V gene TRBV29-1; 7 bases line up with TRBD1. The last part of the DNA fits TRBJ2-7 better; the J call may be wrong. Germline V gives CDR1 SQVTM, CDR2 ANQGSEA. The CDR3 has 13 residues. The CDR3 sequence: CSVAGQRFYEQYF. CDR3 coding DNA: TGCAGCGTTGCGGGACAGAGATTTTACGAGCAGTACTTC.